This TCR beta chain was recovered during a study of shared clonotypes between healthy human individuals (dated by TCRdb to about 2020). Context from the whole study: The cohort included a few men and a couple of women between 18 and 49 years of age. For each donor, CD4 naive and CD4 memory were each given three plates, CD8 naive was given two plates, and CD8 memory was given one plate. The study deeply sequenced blood TCR repertoires of about 5 healthy adults to estimate repertoire size and the extent of clonotype sharing between individuals. To increase sequencing depth and limit assay-specific biases, TCR repertoire library preparation and sequencing were carried out by different laboratories using diverse techniques. Between about 0.94 and 8.9 billion PBMCs per donor were obtained by leukapheresis.

The donors were healthy, HIV-negative adults who had no recently reported acute infections or vaccinations. Every donor was a Caucasian adult residing in Nashville, Tennessee, USA. CD4+ T cells were enriched through magnetic negative selection, after which naive cells were positively selected on CD45RA and the remaining negative fraction served as the memory subset. Blood was collected by leukapheresis, and PBMCs were isolated by Ficoll-Histopaque density gradient centrifugation and then cryopreserved in liquid nitrogen vapor phase. Analytical flow cytometry was used to check the purity and quantity of each magnetically sorted T cell population. From each sorted fraction, genomic DNA was isolated and quantified by UV absorbance on a Nanodrop 2000c. On the study overall, not on this receptor specifically: Estimated clonotype richness was generally larger for naive than for memory subsets. Higher generation probabilities were observed for clonotypes shared by all four sorted-subset donors than for non-shared clonotypes. Across four donors, around 5.4% of naive CD4, around 3.3% of naive CD8, roughly 2.3% of memory CD4, and over 0.35% of memory CD8 clonotypes were shared. Based on pairwise subsampling, the degree of clonotype sharing among donors was expected to be affected by sequencing depth. Rarefaction of sorted-subset datasets indicated incomplete sequencing despite the large sequencing depth. Only blood was sampled, and tissue TCR repertoires likely differ from those in blood. Because the study included only a small number of donors, the genetic and exposure-history diversity represented was limited.

TCR CDR3 regions were amplified from genomic DNA by multiplex PCR using the deep immunoSEQ assay. Extracted genomic DNA from each cell subset was distributed evenly across all wells of several immunoSEQ 96-well plates, and each plate was treated as a replicate. Each replicate PCR for sorted subsets received about 0.2 ug genomic DNA, equal to some 32,000 T cell genomes. The purified libraries were quantified using a Qubit 3.0 fluorometer, sized with a Bioanalyzer 2100, and then quantified again using the KAPA Library Quantification kit. Every immunoSEQ 96-well plate was sequenced on a separate single-read 150-cycle Illumina NextSeq 550 flow cell. The paper's processing steps were these. Because the immunoSEQ output held only junctional sequences and lacked quality scores, the filtering could not match the filtering applied to full-length reads. To assign V/J genes and CDR3, sequences were annotated against IMGT germline references using PyIR, a Python wrapper for IgBLAST v1.9. Reads were filtered out if the reads had weak V/J assignments (E-value above 1e-6), no CDR3, stop codons, out-of-frame junctions, or ambiguous translated residues. V3J clonotypes were defined as sequences sharing the same inferred V gene, J gene, and CDR3 amino acid sequence. To compute the percentage overlap between repertoires, the number of shared unique clonotypes was divided by the size of the smaller repertoire. Repertoire richness was assessed with RTK rarefaction, the Chao1 estimator, and Recon v2.1 estimates of unobserved clonotypes. Generation probabilities were computed with OLGA for all TCRbeta clonotypes obtained by the gDNA method from a handful of donors. TCRdb re-hosts the immuneACCESS table, in-frame sequences only. Its copies lack some clones; in the studies checked, an unresolved V gene accounts for under half of them, and the cause for the rest is not known. The D gene and trimming were derived from the DNA, and the V and J assignments and clone size from that table. Counted in this sample were approximately 620,000 clones; around 97% of them appeared once. The ten largest clones add up to about 0.06% of the sample.

In regard to this clone: Its antigen remains unidentified. No base quality information exists; no much larger clone differs at one position.

This receptor was obtained from a woman aged 30 to 39 in good health. The sequencing sample was made of naive CD4+ T cells sorted from blood. The cell subset or site label, as the study defines it: CD45RA+ positively selected.

The CDR3 reads as follows: CASERGGNYNEQFF. The DNA reads TGCGCCAGCGAAAGGGGGGGCAACTACAATGAGCAGTTCTTC. The V gene is TRBV5-1 and the J gene is TRBJ2-1, and TRBD2 may be the D gene, going by 7 matching bases. V sheds 7 bases and J sheds 3 bases, leaving 14 bases between their ends. CDR3 length: 14 amino acids, cysteine to phenylalanine. Only CDR3 DNA is held: 42 bases, read in frame from base 1. CDR1 and CDR2, per the germline V gene, are SGHRS and YFSETQ. Outside the CDR3, residues come from the reference TRBV5-1 and TRBJ2-1 proteins, so the full variable domain is: KAGVTQTPRYLIKTRGQQVTLSCSPISGHRSVSWYQQTPGQGLQFLFEYFSETQRNKGNFPGRFSGRQFSNSRSEMNVSTLELGDSALYLCASERGGNYNEQFFGPGTRLTVL.